The rows below give T cell receptor beta chains drawn from one sample of a study of cytomegalovirus exposure and HLA in healthy donors. Assay: immunoSEQ multiplex PCR; the TCRdb copy retains only in-frame clones and omits some. The top ten hold 2.5% to 3.5% of the sample, which has about 140,000 clones, more than 70% seen once. The material sequenced was PBMCs. These receptors were obtained from a male donor in good health and CMV-seronegative. CDR3s include the opening cysteine and the closing phenylalanine or tryptophan. The D gene is left open where the match is weak. Size tells how often a clone was seen (once, few, many) or the class of an expanded clone, and some rows leave it out.

D gene,V gene,clone size,CDR3 length,J gene,CDR3 DNA,CDR3 protein
TRBD1,TRBV18,.,16,TRBJ1-4,TGTGCCAGCTCAACCCAGGGGGAAGGGACTAATGAAAAACTGTTTTTT,CASSTQGEGTNEKLFF
TRBD1,TRBV11-2,.,16,TRBJ2-5,TGTGCCAGCAGCGGCCCCGGGACAGGGGACCAAGAGACCCAGTACTTC,CASSGPGTGDQETQYF
TRBD1,TRBV19,few,13,TRBJ1-5,TGTGCCAGCCGGGGACAGGGAACTCAGCCCCAGCATTTT,CASRGQGTQPQHF
.,TRBV28,.,16,TRBJ1-4,TGTGCCAGCGGAAGCCCCGCCCACGAGGAAGGAGAAAAACTGTTTTTT,CASGSPAHEEGEKLFF
TRBD1,TRBV10-1,.,14,TRBJ2-7,TGCGCCAGCAGTGGGCCGGACAGGGACCACGAGCAGTACTTC,CASSGPDRDHEQYF
.,TRBV5-1,.,14,TRBJ1-6,TGCGCCAGCAGCTTGGACAGGGTCAATTCACCCCTCCACTTT,CASSLDRVNSPLHF
.,TRBV6-5,.,14,TRBJ2-2,TGTGCCAGCACCCCGGGAGAGGTCACCGGGGAGCTGTTTTTT,CASTPGEVTGELFF
.,TRBV5-4,once,15,TRBJ2-3,TGTGCCAGCTCACCCGCCGGGGGTAGCACAGATACGCAGTATTTT,CASSPAGGSTDTQYF
TRBD1,TRBV10-3,.,16,TRBJ2-1,TGTGCCATCAGTCCTTGGGACAGTGATGCCTACAATGAGCAGTTCTTC,CAISPWDSDAYNEQFF
.,TRBV5-1,once,14,TRBJ1-2,TGCGCCAGCAGCTTGGGTCCGGGGATCGTTGGCTACACCTTC,CASSLGPGIVGYTF
.,TRBV28,.,17,TRBJ1-2,TGTGCCAGCACCTCCGGGGGAAGGGGAGGGTCCAACTATGGCTACACCTTC,CASTSGGRGGSNYGYTF
.,TRBV5-4,.,16,TRBJ2-5,TGTGCCAGCAGCCCTCCGGGACAATTAATTCAAGAGACCCAGTACTTC,CASSPPGQLIQETQYF